A selection of T cell receptor beta chains follows, all from one sample in a study of CD8+ T cells in alopecia areata. Clones were read by immunoSEQ multiplex PCR, and TCRdb kept only the in-frame ones, dropping some. The sample includes a few hundred thousand clones, 40% to 45% of them seen just once. The source material was CD4+ T cells sorted from blood, sampled at roughly week 36, from a patient treated with tofacitinib. The source is a human donor with alopecia areata. Both conserved end residues are part of each CDR3. The D gene is left open where the match is weak. Clone size is stated in some rows and not others, as once, few, many or a class when expanded.

J,size,D,length,V,DNA,CDR3
TRBJ2-5,-,-,14,TRBV30,TGTGCCTGGAGTGTAAATGCAGTGGGAGAGACCCAGTACTTC,CAWSVNAVGETQYF
TRBJ2-7,-,-,11,TRBV5-1,TGCGCCAGCAGCAAGGTGGGCGAGCAGTACTTC,CASSKVGEQYF
TRBJ2-5,-,TRBD2,17,TRBV5-1,TGCGCCAGCAGCTTGCAAGGACTAGCGGGGTACCAAGAGACCCAGTACTTC,CASSLQGLAGYQETQYF
TRBJ1-2,few,-,14,TRBV10-3,TGTGCAACGACCGGGACCGCGATCATGAGTGGCTACACCTTC,CATTGTAIMSGYTF
TRBJ1-5,-,-,14,TRBV15,TGTGCCACCAGCAGAGATGGCAGGAATCAGCCCCAGCATTTT,CATSRDGRNQPQHF
TRBJ2-7,-,-,12,TRBV7-9,TGTGCCAGCAGCCTAAAGGGTGTCGAGCAGTACTTC,CASSLKGVEQYF
TRBJ1-3,many,-,15,TRBV7-9,TGTGCCAGCAGCTTACCGGTAGGGCCTGGAAACACCATATATTTT,CASSLPVGPGNTIYF
TRBJ2-7,-,-,15,TRBV15,TGTGCCACCAGAGAATCGGGGGTCCCCTCGTCCGAGCAGTACTTC,CATRESGVPSSEQYF
TRBJ2-5,-,-,14,TRBV5-1,TGCGCCAGCAGCTTGATTGGAGAACAAGAGACCCAGTACTTC,CASSLIGEQETQYF
TRBJ2-5,few,TRBD2,15,TRBV7-9,TGTGCCAGCAGTATAAGCGGGAGGAGCAGGGAGACCCAGTACTTC,CASSISGRSRETQYF
TRBJ2-3,few,-,13,TRBV29-1,TGCAGCGTTGAATTAGGTAGGACAGATACGCAGTATTTT,CSVELGRTDTQYF
TRBJ2-6,few,-,16,TRBV7-2,TGTGCCAGCAGCGGAACCAGGGTCTCTGGGGCCAACGTCCTGACTTTC,CASSGTRVSGANVLTF
TRBJ2-1,-,-,14,TRBV5-1,TGCGCCAGCAGCTTAAGGGGAAGGGACAATGAGCAGTTCTTC,CASSLRGRDNEQFF
TRBJ1-1,-,-,14,TRBV18,TGTGCCAGCTCACCAACCAGTACGAACACTGAAGCTTTCTTT,CASSPTSTNTEAFF
TRBJ2-1,many,TRBD2,15,TRBV5-8,TGTGCCAGCAGCCTGGGACTAGCGGCACACAATGAGCAGTTCTTC,CASSLGLAAHNEQFF